A single sample is the source of the 19 T cell receptor beta chains below, sequenced in a study of STAT5B mutations in CD4+ large granular lymphocyte leukemia. TCRdb's table, derived via immunoSEQ multiplex PCR, lists solely in-frame clones and lacks some. The sample records approximately 24,000 clones, roughly 79% being singletons. The specimen sequenced was CD4+ T cells from blood buffy coats. The receptors stem from a human donor in good health.

The chain is built from TRBV5-1 and TRBJ1-2; unclear D gene. This CDR3 is 14 amino acids long. V lost 4 bases and J lost 0, with 10 bases in between. Germline V gives CDR1 SGHRS, CDR2 YFSETQ. This CDR3 reads CASSHGGTNYGYTF. CDR3 DNA sequence: TGCGCCAGCAGCCACGGAGGGACTAACTATGGCTACACCTTC.

V is TRBV27 and J is TRBJ1-4, with D unclear. Germline CDR1 is MNHEY and CDR2 is SMNVEV (reference sequence). Trimming took off 2 bases at V and 4 bases at J, with 8 bases between the two ends. The CDR3 runs to 14 residues. The CDR3 nucleotides read TGTGCCAGCAGTTTACGGAGCCTTAATGAAAAACTGTTTTTT. The encoded protein is CASSLRSLNEKLFF.

This clone was picked up a small number of times. The chain couples TRBV11-2 to TRBJ2-7, with 7 bases matching TRBD2. CDR3 length: 15 residues. From germline, CDR1 is SGHAT and CDR2 FQNNGV. After removal of 5 bases from V and 3 bases from J, the junction contained 10 bases not matched to a gene. DNA for the CDR3: TGTGCCAGCAGCCGTCTTGGGGGAGGGATCTACGAGCAGTACTTC. It is translated as CASSRLGGGIYEQYF.

V is TRBV11-2 and J is TRBJ1-3; TRBD1 matches at 10 bases. The ends lost 5 bases at V and 9 bases at J; junction bases unmatched: 1. The CDR3 spans 12 residues. The germline CDR1 and CDR2 sequences are SGHAT and FQNNGV. CDR3 region: CASSRDRGTIYF. CDR3 sequence (DNA): TGTGCCAGCAGCCGGGACAGGGGCACCATATATTTT.

This chain joins TRBV4-2 and TRBJ2-1; D ambiguous. This CDR3 is built from 18 residues. Trimming left V 1 base short and J 7 bases short, with 23 bases between. Germline V lookup: CDR1 LGHNA, CDR2 YNFKEQ. In DNA form, the CDR3 reads TGTGCCAGCAGCCAAGGGCTGAACTTTGAAACCCTACTGAATGAGCAGTTCTTC. Translation gives CASSQGLNFETLLNEQFF.

The chain links TRBV11-2 to TRBJ2-7, with D unresolved. V dropped 3 bases and J dropped 3 bases, with 6 bases sitting between them. Germline loops: CDR1 SGHAT, CDR2 FQNNGV. The CDR3 is made up of 12 amino acids. CDR3 protein: CASSFGLYEQYF. CDR3 bases: TGTGCCAGCAGCTTCGGTCTCTACGAGCAGTACTTC.

This chain joins TRBV5-6 and TRBJ1-1; D is unresolved. V lost 4 bases and J 1 base, leaving 11 bases between the germline ends. Germline V CDR1 and CDR2: SGHDT, YYEEEE. CDR3 length: 14 amino acids. For the CDR3, the DNA is TGTGCCAGCAGCCTTTCTATAAAGAACACTGAAGCTTTCTTT. It translates to CASSLSIKNTEAFF.

V usage is TRBV28 and J usage is TRBJ1-1; no reliable D call. Trimming pared 7 bases from V and 1 base from J, leaving 7 bases between. The germline CDR1 and CDR2 sequences are MDHEN and SYDVKM. The CDR3 is made up of 12 amino acids. The CDR3 coding sequence is TGTGCCAGCATGGACCAGAACACTGAAGCTTTCTTT. Translation: CASMDQNTEAFF.

The V gene is TRBV18, the J gene TRBJ2-7; TRBD1 is a possible D gene (5 bases). Deletions cut 1 base from V and 4 bases from J, with 8 bases between. Germline V gives CDR1 KGHSH, CDR2 LQKENI. The CDR3 sequence is 13 residues long. The CDR3 nucleotides are TGTGCCAGCTCACCACTCAGGGCGTACGAGCAGTACTTC. This gives the protein CASSPLRAYEQYF.

The chain combines TRBV15 with TRBJ1-1, with D possibly TRBD1 on 6 matching bases. This CDR3 is built from 17 residues. CDR1 and CDR2 from the germline V gene are LNHNV and YYDKDF (reference sequence). Trimming removed 0 bases from V and 3 bases from J, with 17 bases in between. The DNA for the CDR3 is TGTGCCACCAGCAGAGATCCTCCGGGGGCGTTCGACACTGAAGCTTTCTTT. Protein sequence: CATSRDPPGAFDTEAFF.

The rearrangement links TRBV19 to TRBJ1-4, with 9 positions matching TRBD1. The CDR3 runs 14 residues. With V trimmed by 3 bases and J by 10 bases, 6 bases remained unmatched. Germline V CDR1 and CDR2: LNHDA, SQIVND (reference sequence). The CDR3: CASSIGGQGGKLFF. The CDR3, as DNA: TGTGCCAGTAGTATTGGGGGACAGGGCGGAAAACTGTTTTTT.

The chain recombines TRBV30 with TRBJ2-3; maybe TRBD1 (7 bases). V dropped 3 bases and J dropped 1 base, with 17 bases sitting between them. The CDR3 loop spans 16 amino acids. The germline gives CDR1 GTSNPN, CDR2 SVGIG (reference sequence). CDR3 bases: TGTGCCTGGAGGGCGCAGAGGAGGGGGCGCACAGATACGCAGTATTTT. The encoded protein is CAWRAQRRGRTDTQYF.

This chain uses TRBV14 with TRBJ2-7; D is undetermined. The CDR3 has 11 residues. V lost 4 bases and J lost 3, with 4 bases in between. In germline, CDR1 is SGHDN, CDR2 FVKESK. CDR3 bases: TGTGCCAGCAGCCGCGGCTACGAGCAGTACTTC. The encoded protein is CASSRGYEQYF.

Written as DNA, the CDR3 is TGTGCCAGCAGTTTGAGTGCCAGGGGATCTCTTATAATCGATGAAAAACTGTTTTTT. It codes for CASSLSARGSLIIDEKLFF. The chain combines TRBV28 with TRBJ1-4, with D possibly TRBD1 on 6 matching bases. V was shortened by 3 bases and J by 6 bases, with 26 bases between the two germline ends. The germline V gene has CDR1 MDHEN and CDR2 SYDVKM. The CDR3 is 19 residues long. The variable domain in full, with the rest retrieved from reference TRBV28 and TRBJ1-4, is DVKVTQSSRYLVKRTGEKVFLECVQDMDHENMFWYRQDPGLGLRLIYFSYDVKMKEKGDIPEGYSVSREKKERFSLILESASTNQTSMYLCASSLSARGSLIIDEKLFFGSGTQLSVL.

The chain joins TRBV2 to TRBJ1-5; no definite D call. Per the germline V gene, CDR1 is SNHLY and CDR2 is FYNNEI. The ends were cut back, 5 bases at V and 3 bases at J, with 14 bases in the middle. The CDR3 sequence is 15 residues long. The CDR3 coding sequence is TGTGCCAGCAGTCAGGACGGAGGACTCAATCAGCCCCAGCATTTT. Translating it yields CASSQDGGLNQPQHF. Full variable domain (outside the CDR3, taken from reference TRBV2 and TRBJ1-5): EPEVTQTPSHQVTQMGQEVILRCVPISNHLYFYWYRQILGQKVEFLVSFYNNEISEKSEIFDDQFSVERPDGSNFTLKIRSTKLEDSAMYFCASSQDGGLNQPQHFGDGTRLSIL.

This clone turned up a few times. The chain combines TRBV21-1 with TRBJ1-1; the table's D call, TRBD1, was not checked against the DNA. TRBV21-1 is given as a pseudogene. This CDR3 has 14 amino acids. The CDR3: CASSKAAGNTEAFF. DNA for the CDR3: TGTGCCAGCAGCAAAGCGGCAGGGAACACTGAAGCTTTCTTT.

The chain carries TRBV5-1 and TRBJ2-3, with a possible D match to TRBD2 (6 bases). Trimming took off 3 bases at V and 4 bases at J, with 12 bases between the two ends. Germline-derived CDR1 and CDR2 are SGHRS and YFSETQ. The CDR3 runs 14 residues. This chain's CDR3 is CASSYGSSADTQYF. Written as DNA, the CDR3 is TGCGCCAGCAGCTACGGGAGTAGTGCAGATACGCAGTATTTT.

The chain is built from TRBV11-3 and TRBJ2-3, with D perhaps assigned TRBD1 or TRBD2 (5 bases each). Trimming took off 3 bases at V and 6 bases at J, with 13 bases between the two ends. CDR3 length equals 14 residues. Germline V gives CDR1 SGHNT, CDR2 YENEEA. CDR3: CASSFRGPRDTQYF. The CDR3 nucleotides are TGTGCCAGCAGCTTCCGGGGACCCCGGGATACGCAGTATTTT.

The V call is TRBV28, the J call TRBJ1-1, with 7 bases lining up with TRBD1. Germline assignment: CDR1 MDHEN and CDR2 SYDVKM. J was trimmed by 4 bases and V by 5 bases; bases with no gene match: 7. This CDR3 spans 14 amino acids. CDR3 in DNA: TGTGCCAGCAGTGAATCCAGGGGGGTCACTGAAGCTTTCTTT. It encodes CASSESRGVTEAFF. Based on the CDR3 plus reference TRBV28 and TRBJ1-1, the full variable domain is DVKVTQSSRYLVKRTGEKVFLECVQDMDHENMFWYRQDPGLGLRLIYFSYDVKMKEKGDIPEGYSVSREKKERFSLILESASTNQTSMYLCASSESRGVTEAFFGQGTRLTVV.